These T cell receptor beta chains were read from a single sample in a study of PD-1 blockade in classical Hodgkin lymphoma. Sequenced by immunoSEQ multiplex PCR; TCRdb stores in-frame clones only, minus some. The table has about 28,000 clones, about 80% seen once; the top ten hold 15% to 20%. The sequencing used peripheral blood mononuclear cells (PBMCs), collected before the fourth cycle of nivolumab. The receptors stem from a human donor with classical Hodgkin lymphoma. Both conserved end residues are part of each CDR3. Each record gives: V gene, J gene, CDR3 protein.

>TRBV20-1|TRBJ2-7
CSAETSYEQYF
>TRBV2|TRBJ1-2
CASSELGQGGGYTF
>TRBV7-9|TRBJ2-7
CASSPGYEQYF
>TRBV19|TRBJ2-1
CASSHSGAYNEQFF
>TRBV18|TRBJ1-1
CASSLQGTSAEAFF
>TRBV11-3|TRBJ2-1
CASSLTSGSDEQFF
>TRBV19|TRBJ2-5
CASSPNILASGETQYF
>TRBV6-4|TRBJ1-5
CASSDSYGLDQPQHF
>TRBV7-3|TRBJ2-1
CASSSWGNEQFF
>TRBV29-1|TRBJ2-1
CSTGRGDEQFF
>TRBV18|TRBJ1-1
CASSPGSMNTEAFF
>TRBV10-2|TRBJ2-1
CASSETTGGQFF
>TRBV4-2|TRBJ2-1
CASSLGLAGAREQFF
>TRBV7-9|TRBJ2-1
CASSLATHNEQFF
>TRBV14|TRBJ2-6
CASSRQGSGSGANVLTF
>TRBV11-2|TRBJ2-2
CASSLMAAGELFF
>TRBV19|TRBJ1-3
CASSGPGQGRNTIYF
>TRBV19|TRBJ2-1
CASNRDRGYNEQFF
>TRBV5-5|TRBJ1-1
CASSTGHAEAFF
>TRBV5-1|TRBJ1-2
CASSLTGQGITF
>TRBV18|TRBJ2-5
CASSPRGQETQYF
>TRBV10-3|TRBJ1-6
CAISPTGPESAPLHF
>TRBV18|TRBJ1-1
CASSQGTGNTEAFF
>TRBV5-1|TRBJ2-5
CASRPRDRGLETQYF